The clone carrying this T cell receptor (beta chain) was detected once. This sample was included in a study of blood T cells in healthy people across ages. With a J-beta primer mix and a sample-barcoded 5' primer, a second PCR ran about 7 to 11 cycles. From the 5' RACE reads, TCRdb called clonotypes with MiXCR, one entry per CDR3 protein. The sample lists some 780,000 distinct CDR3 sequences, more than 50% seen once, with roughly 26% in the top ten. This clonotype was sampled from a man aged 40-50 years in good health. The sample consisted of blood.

Here the CDR3 DNA reads TGCAGTGCTAGAGACCGTGACAGCGGTCTATACAATGAGCAGTTCTTC. Amino acids: CSARDRDSGLYNEQFF. The J gene is TRBJ2-1, the V gene TRBV20-1; D possibly uses TRBD1 or TRBD2 (5 bases each). The CDR3 consists of 16 residues. Trimming cost V 0 bases and J 4 bases, with 16 bases left between them. Germline V gives CDR1 DFQATT, CDR2 SNEGSKA (reference sequence).